This section outlines one T cell receptor beta chain sequence together with its context. The source of the sample is a study of blood T cell repertoires in COVID-19. The V gene's germline CDR1 is SGHAT and CDR2 FQNNGV. The CDR3 loop spans 14 amino acids. Trimming pared 3 bases from V and 3 bases from J, leaving 9 bases between. In the authors' workflow: Amplification of reference gene primers provided the estimated nucleated cell counts. Sequencing was performed with immunoSEQ multiplex PCR; in TCRdb, only in-frame clones are kept and a portion is missing. V and J calls and clone size are given by that table; D and trimming were obtained from the DNA. The table records about 110,000 clones, roughly 80% of them present only once.

This clonotype originated in a woman of 80 years or more with acute or convalescent COVID-19. Sequenced material: peripheral blood. The chain carries TRBV11-2 and TRBJ1-3; D gene unclear. This chain's CDR3 is CASSLGSIGNTIYF. As DNA, the CDR3 is TGTGCCAGCAGCTTGGGGAGTATTGGAAACACCATATATTTT.